A selection of T cell receptor beta chains follows, all from one sample in a study of blood T cell repertoires in COVID-19. Assay: immunoSEQ multiplex PCR; the TCRdb copy retains only in-frame clones and omits some. The sample shows about 280,000 clones, 85% of them seen only once. Sequencing was done on a sample of peripheral blood. The source is a man in his fifties with active or convalescent COVID-19. The CDR3 runs from the conserved cysteine through the conserved F or W. A D gene is named only where the DNA matches it firmly. A row's size may be missing; if present it is once, few, many or a size class.

d_gene: TRBD2; j_gene: TRBJ2-1; abundance: once; v_gene: TRBV10-3; CDR3nt: TGTGCCATCAGTGTAGCGGGAAAGAATGGTGAGCAGTTCTTC; CDR3aa: CAISVAGKNGEQFF
d_gene: -; j_gene: TRBJ1-5; abundance: -; v_gene: TRBV9; CDR3nt: TGTGCCAGCAGCGTTGACATTAGCAATCAGCCCCAGCATTTT; CDR3aa: CASSVDISNQPQHF
d_gene: TRBD1; j_gene: TRBJ1-2; abundance: -; v_gene: TRBV2; CDR3nt: TGTGCCAGCACCCGGGACAGGACATATGGCTACACCTTC; CDR3aa: CASTRDRTYGYTF
d_gene: TRBD2; j_gene: TRBJ2-1; abundance: -; v_gene: TRBV7-2; CDR3nt: TGTGCCAGCAGCCTCCTCGGGAGGCTATCGTTCTTC; CDR3aa: CASSLLGRLSFF
d_gene: -; j_gene: TRBJ1-4; abundance: -; v_gene: TRBV30; CDR3nt: TGTGCCTGCGTTGCAGGGAATGAAAAACTGTTTTTT; CDR3aa: CACVAGNEKLFF
d_gene: -; j_gene: TRBJ2-7; abundance: -; v_gene: TRBV27; CDR3nt: TGTGCCAGCGGTTTTCGGGAGAGTTTATACGAGCAGTACTTC; CDR3aa: CASGFRESLYEQYF
d_gene: TRBD2; j_gene: TRBJ2-1; abundance: -; v_gene: TRBV7-9; CDR3nt: TGTGCCAGCAGCCGGACTAGCGGAAACTACAATGAGCAGTTCTTC; CDR3aa: CASSRTSGNYNEQFF
d_gene: -; j_gene: TRBJ2-3; abundance: -; v_gene: TRBV18; CDR3nt: TGTGCCAGCTCACCGCCCCTAATGCAAGAGACGCAGTATTTT; CDR3aa: CASSPPLMQETQYF
d_gene: TRBD1; j_gene: TRBJ2-7; abundance: -; v_gene: TRBV7-9; CDR3nt: TGTGCCAGCAGCTCCGGGACAGGGACCTACGAGCAGTACTTC; CDR3aa: CASSSGTGTYEQYF
d_gene: -; j_gene: TRBJ2-3; abundance: -; v_gene: TRBV3-1/TRBV3-2; CDR3nt: TGTGCCAGCAGCGATCCGGTGACAGATGGAGTAGATACGCAGTATTTT; CDR3aa: CASSDPVTDGVDTQYF
d_gene: -; j_gene: TRBJ1-6; abundance: -; v_gene: TRBV6-2/TRBV6-3; CDR3nt: TGTGCCAGCAGTTACTCGCGGAGCTATAATTCACCCCTCCACTTT; CDR3aa: CASSYSRSYNSPLHF
d_gene: -; j_gene: TRBJ1-1; abundance: -; v_gene: TRBV5-6; CDR3nt: TGTGCCAGCAGCTTGGGACAGTCTGAAGCTTTCTTT; CDR3aa: CASSLGQSEAFF
d_gene: TRBD1; j_gene: TRBJ2-7; abundance: -; v_gene: TRBV7-9; CDR3nt: TGTGCCAGCAGCCCGAGGACAGGGTTCGAGCAGTACTTC; CDR3aa: CASSPRTGFEQYF
d_gene: -; j_gene: TRBJ2-7; abundance: -; v_gene: TRBV12-5; CDR3nt: TGTGCTAGTGGTTTGGGGGGAGAGGGTAGGAACGAGCAGTACTTC; CDR3aa: CASGLGGEGRNEQYF
d_gene: TRBD2; j_gene: TRBJ2-2; abundance: once; v_gene: TRBV10-3; CDR3nt: TGTGCCATCAGCCGGACTAGCGGCACCGGGGAGCTGTTTTTT; CDR3aa: CAISRTSGTGELFF
d_gene: -; j_gene: TRBJ1-4; abundance: -; v_gene: TRBV2; CDR3nt: TGTGCCAGCAGTGAAAAGGGGATCGGTGCAACTAATGAAAAACTGTTTTTT; CDR3aa: CASSEKGIGATNEKLFF
d_gene: -; j_gene: TRBJ2-6; abundance: -; v_gene: TRBV28; CDR3nt: TGTGCCAGCAGTCCCCAGGGAGGACGGGCCAACGTCCTGACTTTC; CDR3aa: CASSPQGGRANVLTF
d_gene: TRBD1; j_gene: TRBJ1-2; abundance: -; v_gene: TRBV27; CDR3nt: TGTGCCAGCAGTTCCGCGCCGGGACAGATATATGGCTACACCTTC; CDR3aa: CASSSAPGQIYGYTF
d_gene: -; j_gene: TRBJ2-7; abundance: -; v_gene: TRBV2; CDR3nt: TGTGCCAGCAGTGAACAGGGCTACGAGCAGTACTTC; CDR3aa: CASSEQGYEQYF
d_gene: -; j_gene: TRBJ2-1; abundance: -; v_gene: TRBV25-1; CDR3nt: TGTGCCAGCAGGTCACCTAACAATGAGCAGTTCTTC; CDR3aa: CASRSPNNEQFF
d_gene: -; j_gene: TRBJ1-5; abundance: -; v_gene: TRBV11-2; CDR3nt: TGTGCCAGCAGCTTAACAGGCAATCAGCCCCAGCATTTT; CDR3aa: CASSLTGNQPQHF
d_gene: TRBD1; j_gene: TRBJ2-7; abundance: once; v_gene: TRBV4-1; CDR3nt: TGCGCCAGCAGCCAAGGGGACAGTAGATCCTACGAGCAGTACTTC; CDR3aa: CASSQGDSRSYEQYF
d_gene: TRBD1; j_gene: TRBJ1-1; abundance: -; v_gene: TRBV11-2; CDR3nt: TGTGCCAGCAGCCCTACAGGGGGCCTGAACACTGAAGCTTTCTTT; CDR3aa: CASSPTGGLNTEAFF
d_gene: -; j_gene: TRBJ1-4; abundance: -; v_gene: TRBV4-3; CDR3nt: TGCGCCAGCAGCCAAGAAATTTCCGCGGGGCCCTATGAAAAACTGTTTTTT; CDR3aa: CASSQEISAGPYEKLFF
d_gene: -; j_gene: TRBJ2-5; abundance: -; v_gene: TRBV29-1; CDR3nt: TGCAGCGTTGAAGTAGTACGAGAGACCCAGTACTTC; CDR3aa: CSVEVVRETQYF
d_gene: -; j_gene: TRBJ1-3; abundance: -; v_gene: TRBV10-1; CDR3nt: TGCGCCAGCAGCCGAAAGACAGGATCTGAGGGGTCTGGAAACACCATATATTTT; CDR3aa: CASSRKTGSEGSGNTIYF
d_gene: -; j_gene: TRBJ2-5; abundance: -; v_gene: TRBV2; CDR3nt: TGTGCCAGCAGTGCCACTCCAGAGACCCAGTACTTC; CDR3aa: CASSATPETQYF
d_gene: -; j_gene: TRBJ1-5; abundance: -; v_gene: TRBV7-9; CDR3nt: TGTGCCAGCAGCCGTACCCGAGTCTATAGCAATCAGCCCCAGCATTTT; CDR3aa: CASSRTRVYSNQPQHF
d_gene: -; j_gene: TRBJ1-2; abundance: once; v_gene: TRBV2; CDR3nt: TGTGCCAGCAGTGAAGAGGCGGGCCCGACCTTC; CDR3aa: CASSEEAGPTF
d_gene: -; j_gene: TRBJ1-3; abundance: -; v_gene: TRBV28; CDR3nt: TGTGCCAGCAGTTTCTTCCGGGGGATCTCTGGAAACACCATATATTTT; CDR3aa: CASSFFRGISGNTIYF
d_gene: -; j_gene: TRBJ1-4; abundance: -; v_gene: TRBV2; CDR3nt: TGTGCCAGTGCGCAGGGTGAAAAACTGTTTTTT; CDR3aa: CASAQGEKLFF
d_gene: -; j_gene: TRBJ2-6; abundance: once; v_gene: TRBV2; CDR3nt: TGTGCCAGCAGCAAAGAGTACGGTTCCAACGTCCTGACTTTC; CDR3aa: CASSKEYGSNVLTF
d_gene: TRBD1; j_gene: TRBJ1-1; abundance: -; v_gene: TRBV6-5; CDR3nt: TGTGCCAGCAATTCTAGGGACAGGGGAAGGGGAGCTTTCTTT; CDR3aa: CASNSRDRGRGAFF
d_gene: TRBD2; j_gene: TRBJ2-7; abundance: -; v_gene: TRBV5-1; CDR3nt: TGCGCCAGCAGCTTTAGCGGGAACCCCTACGAGCAGTACTTC; CDR3aa: CASSFSGNPYEQYF
d_gene: -; j_gene: TRBJ2-1; abundance: -; v_gene: TRBV18; CDR3nt: TGTGCCAGCTCACCATTCGAGTCCTACAATGAGCAGTTCTTC; CDR3aa: CASSPFESYNEQFF
d_gene: -; j_gene: TRBJ1-4; abundance: few; v_gene: TRBV23-1; CDR3nt: TGCGCCAGCAGTCGCTACGAAGGGGCAACTAATGAAAAACTGTTTTTT; CDR3aa: CASSRYEGATNEKLFF
d_gene: TRBD2; j_gene: TRBJ2-1; abundance: -; v_gene: TRBV9; CDR3nt: TGTGCCAGCAACCTAGCGGGGAACTCCTACAATGAGCAGTTCTTC; CDR3aa: CASNLAGNSYNEQFF
d_gene: -; j_gene: TRBJ1-5; abundance: -; v_gene: TRBV27; CDR3nt: TGTGCCAGCAGTTTTGTACAGTTCTATAGCAATCAGCCCCAGCATTTT; CDR3aa: CASSFVQFYSNQPQHF
d_gene: -; j_gene: TRBJ1-5; abundance: few; v_gene: TRBV25-1; CDR3nt: TGTGCCAGCAGCGCGGATGACAGGCTCAATCAGCCCCAGCATTTT; CDR3aa: CASSADDRLNQPQHF
d_gene: TRBD1; j_gene: TRBJ1-1; abundance: once; v_gene: TRBV7-9; CDR3nt: TGTGCCAGCAGCCGCGACCGGTCGGGGACAGACCTCGTGAACACTGAAGCTTTCTTT; CDR3aa: CASSRDRSGTDLVNTEAFF
d_gene: TRBD2; j_gene: TRBJ2-1; abundance: -; v_gene: TRBV30; CDR3nt: TGTGCCTGGAGTGGGGGCGGCGGGAGAGGCACCTACAATGAGCAGTTCTTC; CDR3aa: CAWSGGGGRGTYNEQFF
d_gene: TRBD1; j_gene: TRBJ2-7; abundance: -; v_gene: TRBV7-8; CDR3nt: TGTGCCAGCAGCTTCCCCGGGACAGGTCGCTCCGAGCAGTACTTC; CDR3aa: CASSFPGTGRSEQYF
d_gene: -; j_gene: TRBJ2-2; abundance: few; v_gene: TRBV6-5; CDR3nt: TGTGCCAGCAGTTACGACAGGAACACCGGGGAGCTGTTTTTT; CDR3aa: CASSYDRNTGELFF
d_gene: TRBD1; j_gene: TRBJ1-6; abundance: -; v_gene: TRBV5-1; CDR3nt: TGCGCCAGCAGCTTGGGGTCCACAGGGGGGTTTTCACCCCTCCACTTT; CDR3aa: CASSLGSTGGFSPLHF
d_gene: -; j_gene: TRBJ1-1; abundance: medium-sized; v_gene: TRBV30; CDR3nt: TGTGCCTGGGGAGCGACAGATAACACTGAAGCTTTCTTT; CDR3aa: CAWGATDNTEAFF
d_gene: -; j_gene: TRBJ1-2; abundance: -; v_gene: TRBV7-2; CDR3nt: TGTGCCAGCAGCCGGGAGGTTTGGAGCTACACCTTC; CDR3aa: CASSREVWSYTF
d_gene: TRBD2; j_gene: TRBJ2-7; abundance: -; v_gene: TRBV5-1; CDR3nt: TGCGCCAGCAGCTTGGAACTAGCGGCCATCCAAAAGTACTTC; CDR3aa: CASSLELAAIQKYF
d_gene: TRBD2; j_gene: TRBJ2-7; abundance: -; v_gene: TRBV28; CDR3nt: TGTGCCAGCAGGGGGGGGACTAGCTTGAAACAATCTGGCCAGTACTTC; CDR3aa: CASRGGTSLKQSGQYF
d_gene: -; j_gene: TRBJ1-6; abundance: -; v_gene: TRBV28; CDR3nt: TGTGCCAGCCGGGCCCAGGGTAATTCACCCCTCCACTTT; CDR3aa: CASRAQGNSPLHF
d_gene: -; j_gene: TRBJ2-3; abundance: -; v_gene: TRBV5-6; CDR3nt: TGTGCCAGCAGCTACGGAGGGGACCCCACAGATACGCAGTATTTT; CDR3aa: CASSYGGDPTDTQYF
d_gene: -; j_gene: TRBJ1-3; abundance: -; v_gene: TRBV4-3; CDR3nt: TGCGCCAGCAGCCAAGAACCTCCATCGAGCTCTGGAAACACCATATATTTT; CDR3aa: CASSQEPPSSSGNTIYF
d_gene: TRBD2; j_gene: TRBJ2-1; abundance: once; v_gene: TRBV5-1; CDR3nt: TGCGCCAGCAGCTTGGCTACTAGCGGGAGGGTAAATGAGCAGTTCTTC; CDR3aa: CASSLATSGRVNEQFF
d_gene: -; j_gene: TRBJ2-1; abundance: -; v_gene: TRBV5-1; CDR3nt: TGCGCCAGCAGCTTGGTTGGTGGGGCAGGGAATGAGCAGTTCTTC; CDR3aa: CASSLVGGAGNEQFF
d_gene: -; j_gene: TRBJ1-1; abundance: -; v_gene: TRBV3-1/TRBV3-2; CDR3nt: TGTGCCAGCAGCCAAGACGCGAAAAGTACAGCTTTCTTT; CDR3aa: CASSQDAKSTAFF